The 13 T cell receptor beta chains presented below share a single source sample, sequenced in a study of blood T cell repertoires in COVID-19. Data came from immunoSEQ multiplex PCR; TCRdb stores just in-frame clones and leaves some out. The sample lists under 70,000 clones; around 90% were seen once. Sequences were obtained from PBMCs or T cells enriched from blood (not recorded which). These receptors were collected from a woman between 35 and 50 years old who had recovered from COVID-19.

This sequence joins TRBV12-3 or TRBV12-4 and TRBJ1-1, with 7 bases fitting TRBD1. Losses at the gene ends were 3 bases for V and 4 bases for J; bases not matched to a gene: 2. The CDR3 is 13 residues long. CDR3 region: CASSLTGSTEAFF. In DNA form, the CDR3 reads TGTGCCAGCAGTTTGACAGGGAGCACTGAAGCTTTCTTT.

The chain recombines TRBV6-5 with TRBJ2-3; possible D gene TRBD1, 5 bases. The CDR3 sequence is 14 residues long. Germline V gene data show CDR1 as MNHEY and CDR2 as SVGAGI. V was shortened by 6 bases and J by 4 bases, with 14 bases between the two germline ends. DNA for the CDR3: TGTGCCAGCAGCTCAGGGCGGACGTCAGATACGCAGTATTTT. It translates to CASSSGRTSDTQYF.

The rearrangement links TRBV19 to TRBJ1-2, with a weak D call TRBD1 (6 bases). The germline CDR1 and CDR2 sequences are LNHDA and SQIVND (reference sequence). Deletions cut 3 bases from V and 7 bases from J, with 18 bases between. The CDR3 is 15 amino acids. The CDR3 DNA is TGTGCCAGTAGTATGGGACATCAGGTGTTCTCTGGCTACACCTTC. This codes for CASSMGHQVFSGYTF.

This clone was observed once. The chain combines TRBV11-3 with TRBJ2-3; TRBD2 matches at 11 bases. V gave up 3 bases and J gave up 3 bases; unmatched junction bases: 8. Germline V gene lookup returns CDR1 SGHNT and CDR2 YENEEA. This CDR3 is built from 17 residues. CDR3 amino acids: CASSFTLAGGKTDTQYF. CDR3 sequence (DNA): TGTGCCAGCAGCTTTACTCTAGCGGGGGGAAAGACAGATACGCAGTATTTT. The whole variable domain, filled in from reference TRBV11-3 and TRBJ2-3, reads EAGVVQSPRYKIIEKKQPVAFWCNPISGHNTLYWYLQNLGQGPELLIRYENEEAVDDSQLPKDRFSAERLKGVDSTLKIQPAELGDSAVYLCASSFTLAGGKTDTQYFGPGTRLTVL.

The chain couples TRBV6-4 to TRBJ2-3, with TRBD1 matching 9 bases. V shed 2 bases, J shed 1 base, and the junction held 7 bases outside the gene matches. The CDR3 sequence is 17 residues long. The germline V gene encodes CDR1 MRHNA and CDR2 SNTAGT. Here the CDR3 DNA reads TGTGCCAGCAGTGACGGAAACAGGGGGCTCGGCACAGATACGCAGTATTTT. Translating it yields CASSDGNRGLGTDTQYF.

The chain combines TRBV18 with TRBJ1-6, with D perhaps matching TRBD1 (6 bases). The germline V gene has CDR1 KGHSH and CDR2 LQKENI. The CDR3 contains 15 residues. Trimming took 5 bases from V and 1 from J, leaving 9 bases between them. The chain's CDR3 is CASSVGTSYNSPLHF. In DNA, the CDR3 is TGTGCCAGCTCAGTCGGGACATCCTATAATTCACCCCTCCACTTT.

The chain joins TRBV7-9 to TRBJ2-7, with 10 bases matching TRBD2. The germline gives CDR1 SEHNR, CDR2 FQNEAQ (reference sequence). This CDR3 region has 17 residues. After removal of 5 bases from V and 6 bases from J, the junction contained 16 bases not matched to a gene. The CDR3 loop is CASSLQITLAGYGEQYF. CDR3 bases: TGTGCCAGCAGCCTCCAGATTACACTAGCGGGGTACGGCGAGCAGTACTTC.

V is TRBV10-3 and J is TRBJ2-2; TRBD2 is a possible D gene (6 bases). V lost 0 bases and J lost 2, with 10 bases in between. The CDR3 spans 16 residues. Germline values: CDR1 ENHRY, CDR2 SYGVKD. The CDR3 DNA reads as TGTGCCATCAGTGAGTCGGGGGGAAAAAACACCGGGGAGCTGTTTTTT. Translation: CAISESGGKNTGELFF.

This clone has just one count. The V and J genes are TRBV2 and TRBJ2-3; a possible D gene is TRBD2 (5 bases). The CDR3 totals 15 residues. Between the trimmed V and J ends, which lost 7 bases and 6 bases, there was a span of 20 bases. Germline V gene data show CDR1 as SNHLY and CDR2 as FYNNEI. CDR3 bases: TGTGCCAGCATCCAAAGCGGAGTGCGTCGGGATACGCAGTATTTT. This gives the protein CASIQSGVRRDTQYF.

The chain carries TRBV11-3 and TRBJ1-1; D is possibly TRBD1 (6 bases). Germline CDR1 and CDR2: SGHNT and YENEEA. The CDR3 is 17 residues long. V gave up 0 bases and J gave up 5 bases, with 19 bases separating them. CDR3 region: CASSLEARGSLWTEAFF. As DNA, the CDR3 is TGTGCCAGCAGCTTAGAAGCCAGGGGCTCCCTGTGGACTGAAGCTTTCTTT.

This chain uses TRBV11-2 with TRBJ1-3; D is perhaps TRBD1 (5 bases). Trimming removed 6 bases at V and 3 bases at J, with 15 bases between. Per germline, CDR1 SGHAT and CDR2 FQNNGV. CDR3 length equals 15 residues. The chain's CDR3 is CASSRDGGSGNTIYF. In DNA, the CDR3 is TGTGCCAGCAGTCGAGACGGGGGGAGTGGAAACACCATATATTTT. The whole variable domain, filled in from reference TRBV11-2 and TRBJ1-3, reads EAGVAQSPRYKIIEKRQSVAFWCNPISGHATLYWYQQILGQGPKLLIQFQNNGVVDDSQLPKDRFSAERLKGVDSTLKIQPAKLEDSAVYLCASSRDGGSGNTIYFGEGSWLTVV.

The chain recombines TRBV3-1 (or the pseudogene TRBV3-2) with TRBJ1-2, with 8 bases fitting TRBD1. V was pared by 0 bases and J by 8 bases, with 8 bases of the junction left unmatched. The germline gives CDR1 LGHDT, CDR2 YNNKEL (reference sequence). This CDR3 is built from 15 residues. The CDR3: CASSQDIGRGQGYTF. The CDR3 bases are TGTGCCAGCAGCCAAGATATCGGCAGGGGGCAAGGCTACACCTTC.

CDR3 loop: CASSDSDRSYGYTF. DNA for the CDR3: TGTGCCAGCAGTGATAGTGACAGAAGTTATGGCTACACCTTC. This chain joins TRBV25-1 and TRBJ1-2; tentative D call: TRBD1 (5 bases). The CDR3 sequence is 14 residues long. V lost 3 bases, J lost 5 bases, and 13 bases lay in between. CDR1 MGHDK and CDR2 SYGVNS come from the germline V gene.